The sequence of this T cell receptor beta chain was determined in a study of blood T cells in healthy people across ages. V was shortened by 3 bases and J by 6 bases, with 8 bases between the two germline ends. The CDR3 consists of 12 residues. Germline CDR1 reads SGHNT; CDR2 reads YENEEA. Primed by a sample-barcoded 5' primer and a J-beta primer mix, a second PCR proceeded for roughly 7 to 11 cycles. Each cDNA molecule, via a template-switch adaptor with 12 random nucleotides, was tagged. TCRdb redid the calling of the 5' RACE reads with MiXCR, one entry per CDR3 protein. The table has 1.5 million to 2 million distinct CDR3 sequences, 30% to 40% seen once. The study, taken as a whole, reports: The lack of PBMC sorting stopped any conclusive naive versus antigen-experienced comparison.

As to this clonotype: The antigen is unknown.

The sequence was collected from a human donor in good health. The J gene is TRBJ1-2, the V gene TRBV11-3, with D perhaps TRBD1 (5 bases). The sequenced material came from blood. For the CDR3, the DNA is TGTGCCAGCAGCTTCAGGGAGAATGGCTACACCTTC. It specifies CASSFRENGYTF.